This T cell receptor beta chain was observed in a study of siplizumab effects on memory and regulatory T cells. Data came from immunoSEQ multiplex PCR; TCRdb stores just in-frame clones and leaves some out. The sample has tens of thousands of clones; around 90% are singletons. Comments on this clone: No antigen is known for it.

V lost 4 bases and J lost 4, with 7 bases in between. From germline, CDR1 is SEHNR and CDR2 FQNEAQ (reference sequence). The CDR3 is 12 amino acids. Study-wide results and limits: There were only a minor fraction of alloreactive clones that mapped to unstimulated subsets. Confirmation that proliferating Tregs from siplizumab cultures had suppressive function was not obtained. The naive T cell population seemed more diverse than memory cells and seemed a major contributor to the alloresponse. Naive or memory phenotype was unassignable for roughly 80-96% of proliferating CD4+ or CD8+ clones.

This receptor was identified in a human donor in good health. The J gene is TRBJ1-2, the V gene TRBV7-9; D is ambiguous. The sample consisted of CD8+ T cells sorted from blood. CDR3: CASSSEPYGYTF. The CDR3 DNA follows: TGTGCCAGCAGCTCGGAGCCCTATGGCTACACCTTC.